The 10 T cell receptor beta chains presented below share a single source sample, sequenced in a study of identical twins. Via MiXCR, TCRdb re-called the 5' RACE reads, giving one row per CDR3 protein. The sample carries about 690,000 distinct CDR3 sequences, roughly 6.2% recorded once. Source material: naive T cells sorted from blood. The receptor set was obtained from a man younger than 30 in good health.

This clonotype was seen many times. V is TRBV19 and J is TRBJ2-5; TRBD1 aligns across 8 bases. The V gene end was trimmed by 2 bases and the J gene end by 10 bases; junction bases not matched to a gene: 9. CDR3 size: 14 residues. The V gene's germline CDR1 is LNHDA and CDR2 SQIVND (reference sequence). CDR3 residues: CASSIRGGTGFQYF. For the CDR3, the DNA is TGTGCCAGTAGTATACGGGGCGGGACAGGATTCCAGTACTTC.

This clonotype showed up many times. The CDR3 reads CASSLGVATQYF. CDR3 DNA: TGTGCCAGCAGTTTAGGGGTGGCTACGCAGTATTTT. This chain joins TRBV6-6 and TRBJ2-3, with D tentatively TRBD1 (5 bases). The ends were cut back, 4 bases at V and 8 bases at J, with 10 bases in the middle. The CDR3 has 12 amino acids. Per the germline V gene, CDR1 is MNHNY and CDR2 is SVGAGI (reference sequence).

V is TRBV2 and J is TRBJ2-1; TRBD2 matches 8 bases. The ends lost 3 bases at V and 8 bases at J; junction bases unmatched: 12. This CDR3 spans 16 amino acids. Germline lookup yields CDR1 SNHLY and CDR2 FYNNEI. The CDR3 sequence is CASSEFTSGAKDEQFF. The CDR3 DNA follows: TGTGCCAGCAGTGAGTTCACTAGCGGAGCCAAGGATGAGCAGTTCTTC. Full variable domain (outside the CDR3, taken from reference TRBV2 and TRBJ2-1): EPEVTQTPSHQVTQMGQEVILRCVPISNHLYFYWYRQILGQKVEFLVSFYNNEISEKSEIFDDQFSVERPDGSNFTLKIRSTKLEDSAMYFCASSEFTSGAKDEQFFGPGTRLTVL.

The V and J genes are TRBV15 and TRBJ2-5; no reliable D call. The germline CDR1 and CDR2 sequences are LNHNV and YYDKDF (reference sequence). The V end was cut by 0 bases, the J end by 1 base, with 9 bases between. This CDR3 spans 15 amino acids. In DNA form, the CDR3 reads TGTGCCACCAGCAGAGATCTGGGAAGCCAAGAGACCCAGTACTTC. Protein product: CATSRDLGSQETQYF.

Only a few counts were recorded for this clonotype. The gene calls are TRBV7-9 and TRBJ1-2; perhaps TRBD1 as D (5 bases). The germline V and J ends were trimmed by 4 bases and 13 bases, with 19 bases remaining between them. This CDR3 has 13 amino acids. Germline V gene lookup returns CDR1 SEHNR and CDR2 FQNEAQ (reference sequence). The CDR3 is CASSSTAPALITF. The CDR3 region has the DNA TGTGCCAGCAGCTCGACAGCCCCGGCCTTAATCACCTTC.

This clonotype was counted many times. The J gene is TRBJ2-7, the V gene TRBV5-1, with TRBD2 identical over 7 bases. In germline, CDR1 is SGHRS, CDR2 YFSETQ. The length of the CDR3 is 14 residues. V gave up 7 bases and J gave up 6 bases; unmatched junction bases: 13. The CDR3 nucleotides are TGCGCCAGCGGTTTACGAGGGCGGGAGTCCGAGCAGTACTTC. It specifies CASGLRGRESEQYF.

This clonotype was counted ten times or more. This chain links TRBV14 with TRBJ2-5; D is possibly TRBD1 (6 bases). This CDR3 is 15 amino acids long. Germline V gene data show CDR1 as SGHDN and CDR2 as FVKESK. With 1 base removed from V and 5 bases from J, the gap between germline ends came to 14 bases. The CDR3 sequence: CASSQVQGWGETQYF. As DNA, the CDR3 is TGTGCCAGCAGCCAAGTACAGGGTTGGGGGGAGACCCAGTACTTC.

The sample holds a few counts of this clonotype. The chain has TRBV5-1 and TRBJ2-1; 14 bases line up with TRBD2. With V trimmed by 7 bases and J by 10 bases, 10 bases remained unmatched. There are 15 residues in the CDR3. CDR1 is SGHRS, CDR2 YFSETQ, per germline. The CDR3: CASGPGTSGSGEQFF. In DNA form, the CDR3 reads TGCGCCAGCGGCCCCGGGACTAGCGGGAGTGGCGAGCAGTTCTTC. The whole variable domain, filled in from reference TRBV5-1 and TRBJ2-1, reads KAGVTQTPRYLIKTRGQQVTLSCSPISGHRSVSWYQQTPGQGLQFLFEYFSETQRNKGNFPGRFSGRQFSNSRSEMNVSTLELGDSALYLCASGPGTSGSGEQFFGPGTRLTVL.

This clonotype was counted ten times or more. The chain carries TRBV12-3 or TRBV12-4 and TRBJ2-1, with D possibly matching TRBD2 (5 bases). This CDR3 contains 16 residues. The V gene lost 6 bases and the J gene lost 2 bases, with 17 bases spanning the gap. The CDR3 nucleotides read TGTGCCAGCAGGAGGAGCGGCAGAGGAGCCTACAATGAGCAGTTCTTC. It is translated as CASRRSGRGAYNEQFF.

This clonotype came up a few times. The chain recombines TRBV7-6 with TRBJ2-7; 9 bases are shared with TRBD2. CDR3 length: 14 residues. CDR1 is SGHVS, CDR2 FNYEAQ, per germline. J gave up 2 bases and V 5 bases, and 4 bases lay outside the gene matches. CDR3 region: CASSESGGPYEQYF. For the CDR3, the DNA is TGTGCCAGCAGCGAAAGCGGGGGGCCCTACGAGCAGTACTTC.